This TCR beta chain was profiled in a study of T cell changes during pregnancy in multiple sclerosis. Germline loops: CDR1 GTSNPN, CDR2 SVGIG (reference sequence). The CDR3 consists of 14 residues. The V and J ends lost 1 base and 1 base respectively, with 8 bases between them. Profiled with immunoSEQ multiplex PCR; TCRdb holds only in-frame clones, not every one. The profile shows approximately 14,000 clones, over 90% of them singletons. This chain joins TRBV30 and TRBJ1-5; maybe TRBD1 (5 bases). The TCR originated in a female donor in good health, enrolled as a control in a pregnancy study. Sequencing used peripheral blood, obtained in the second trimester of pregnancy. CDR3 loop: CAWSGRDSNQPQHF. CDR3 sequence (DNA): TGTGCCTGGAGTGGGAGGGACAGCAATCAGCCCCAGCATTTT. Supplemented by reference TRBV30 and TRBJ1-5, the full variable domain reads SQTIHQWPATLVQPVGSPLSLECTVEGTSNPNLYWYRQAAGRGLQLLFYSVGIGQISSEVPQNLSASRPQDRQFILSSKKLLLSDSGFYLCAWSGRDSNQPQHFGDGTRLSIL.